The sequence of this T cell receptor beta chain was determined in a study of T-cell memory formation after mild COVID-19. Researchers used 5'RACE with constant-segment primers to make TCR alpha and TCR beta cDNA libraries that carry sample barcodes and UMIs. In TCRdb, the 5' RACE reads were re-called with MiXCR into one record per CDR3 protein. The table includes approximately 350,000 distinct CDR3 sequences, 13% detected once. About this clonotype itself: Its target is unknown.

Findings of the study overall: Day 15 to 85 contracting clones showed balanced CD4/CD8; later expanders leaned CD4+. Contracting CD4+ clones were located mainly in CM and EM, and CD8+ clones in EMRA. Pre-infection memory carried some responding clones, suggesting that cross-reactive memory joined.

Looked up from germline, CDR1 is GTSNPN and CDR2 is SVGIG (reference sequence). Deletions cut 8 bases from V and 7 bases from J, with 12 bases between. The CDR3 is 11 amino acids. Sequenced material: PBMCs or a T cell subset sorted from them (not recorded which). The chain combines TRBV30 with TRBJ2-1; perhaps TRBD2 as D (6 bases). This receptor was identified in a man aged 18 to 35 who had mild COVID-19 (a few samples of this study predate the infection). Cell type and time point are not known. CDR3 residues: CARGTANEQFF. The CDR3 DNA sequence: TGTGCCCGCGGGACCGCTAATGAGCAGTTCTTC. Full variable domain (rest looked up from reference TRBV30 and TRBJ2-1): SQTIHQWPATLVQPVGSPLSLECTVEGTSNPNLYWYRQAAGRGLQLLFYSVGIGQISSEVPQNLSASRPQDRQFILSSKKLLLSDSGFYLCARGTANEQFFGPGTRLTVL.